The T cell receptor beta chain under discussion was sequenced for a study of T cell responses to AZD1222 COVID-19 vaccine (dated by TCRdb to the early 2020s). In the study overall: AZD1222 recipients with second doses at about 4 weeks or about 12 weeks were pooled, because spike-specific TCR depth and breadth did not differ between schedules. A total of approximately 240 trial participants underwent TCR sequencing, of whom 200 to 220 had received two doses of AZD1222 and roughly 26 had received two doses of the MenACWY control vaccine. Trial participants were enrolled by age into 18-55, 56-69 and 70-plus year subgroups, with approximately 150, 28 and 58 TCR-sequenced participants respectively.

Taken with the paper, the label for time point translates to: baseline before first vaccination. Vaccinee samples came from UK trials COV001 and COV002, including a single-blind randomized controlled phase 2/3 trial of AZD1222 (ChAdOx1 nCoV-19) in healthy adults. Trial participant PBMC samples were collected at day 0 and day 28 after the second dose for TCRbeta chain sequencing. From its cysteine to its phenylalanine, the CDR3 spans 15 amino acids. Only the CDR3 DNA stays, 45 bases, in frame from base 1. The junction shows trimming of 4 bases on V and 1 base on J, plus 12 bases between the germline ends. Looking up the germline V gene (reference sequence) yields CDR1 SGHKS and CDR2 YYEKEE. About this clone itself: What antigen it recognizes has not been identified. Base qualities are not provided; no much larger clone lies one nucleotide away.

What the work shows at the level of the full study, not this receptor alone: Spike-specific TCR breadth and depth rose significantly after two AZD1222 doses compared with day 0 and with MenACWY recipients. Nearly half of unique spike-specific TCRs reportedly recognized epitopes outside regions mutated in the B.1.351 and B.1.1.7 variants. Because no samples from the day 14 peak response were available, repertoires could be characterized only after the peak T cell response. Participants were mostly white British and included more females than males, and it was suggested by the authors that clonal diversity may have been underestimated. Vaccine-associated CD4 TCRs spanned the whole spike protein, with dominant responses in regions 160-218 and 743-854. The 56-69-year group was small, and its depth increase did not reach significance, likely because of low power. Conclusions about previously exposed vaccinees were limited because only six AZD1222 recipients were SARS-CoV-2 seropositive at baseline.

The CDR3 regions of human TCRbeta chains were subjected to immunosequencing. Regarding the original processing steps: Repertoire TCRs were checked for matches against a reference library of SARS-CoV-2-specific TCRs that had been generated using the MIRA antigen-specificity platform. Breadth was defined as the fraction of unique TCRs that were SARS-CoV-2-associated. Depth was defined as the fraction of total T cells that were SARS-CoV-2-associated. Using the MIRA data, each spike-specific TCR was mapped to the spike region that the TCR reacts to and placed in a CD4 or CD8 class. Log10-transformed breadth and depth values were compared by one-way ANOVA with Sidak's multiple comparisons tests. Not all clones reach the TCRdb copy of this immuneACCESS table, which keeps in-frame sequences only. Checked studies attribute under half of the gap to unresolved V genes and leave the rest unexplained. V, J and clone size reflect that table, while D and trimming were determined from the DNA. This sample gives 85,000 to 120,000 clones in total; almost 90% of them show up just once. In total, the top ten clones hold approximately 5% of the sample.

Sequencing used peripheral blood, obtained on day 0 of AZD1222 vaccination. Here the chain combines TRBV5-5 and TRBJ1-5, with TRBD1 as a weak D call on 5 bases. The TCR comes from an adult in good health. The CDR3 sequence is CASSEGTVSNQPQHF. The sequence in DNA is TGTGCCAGCAGCGAGGGGACGGTGAGCAATCAGCCCCAGCATTTT.